A selection of T cell receptor beta chains follows, all from one sample in a study of blood T cells in healthy people across ages. In TCRdb, the 5' RACE reads were re-called with MiXCR into one record per CDR3 protein. The profile shows about 1.7 million distinct CDR3 sequences, roughly 27% of them singletons. Material for sequencing was blood. The receptors originated from a woman aged 25 to 39 in good health. The CDR3 runs from the conserved cysteine through the conserved F or W. Each record gives: D gene, V gene, clone size, J gene, CDR3 DNA, CDR3 protein. The D gene is left open where the match is weak. Clone size appears in some rows only: once, few, many, or a class for an expanded clone.

>NA|TRBV5-1|NA|TRBJ2-2
TGCGCCAGCACGAGTACGGGGGCGAGGGACGGGGAGCTGTTTTTT
CASTSTGARDGELFF
>NA|TRBV4-3|NA|TRBJ1-2
TGCGCCAGCAGCCAGGGGCCCCGCTATGGCTACACCTTC
CASSQGPRYGYTF
>NA|TRBV25-1|few|TRBJ1-5
TGTGCCAGCAGTGAACCAGGGACTAATCAGCCCCAGCATTTT
CASSEPGTNQPQHF
>TRBD2|TRBV7-3|NA|TRBJ2-3
TGTGCCAGCAGCTTATTCGGACTAGCGGGGTACACAGATACGCAGTATTTT
CASSLFGLAGYTDTQYF
>NA|TRBV3-1|NA|TRBJ1-5
TGTGCCAGCAGCTTAGGAATCGGGGCGGGACAGCCCCAGCATTTT
CASSLGIGAGQPQHF
>NA|TRBV21-1|NA|TRBJ1-2
TGTGCCAGCAGCAAAGCGGGGCGAAGTTCCTATGGCTACACCTTC
CASSKAGRSSYGYTF
>TRBD2|TRBV20-1|NA|TRBJ2-7
TGCAGTGCTAGAAAAACCGGGACTAGAGGATCCTACGAGCAGTACTTC
CSARKTGTRGSYEQYF
>NA|TRBV20-1|NA|TRBJ2-7
TGCAGTGCTACCACCGGGACGGAGGGGATCGAGCAGTACTTC
CSATTGTEGIEQYF
>TRBD1|TRBV5-1|few|TRBJ2-1
TGCGCCAGCAGCCGGGACAGGGAAGAGACCCAGTTCTTC
CASSRDREETQFF
>NA|TRBV3-1|few|TRBJ2-5
TGTGCCAGCAGCCCCAGTTCAGGGTACCCCGAGACCCAGTACTTC
CASSPSSGYPETQYF
>NA|TRBV3-1|many|TRBJ2-7
TGTGCCAGCAGCCAACAGGGTAACGAGCAGTACTTC
CASSQQGNEQYF
>NA|TRBV12-3/TRBV12-4|NA|TRBJ2-1
TGTGCCAGCAGCTTTGCGACCTTAGCGGTTAGCTCCTACAATGAGCAGTTCTTC
CASSFATLAVSSYNEQFF
>TRBD1|TRBV24-1|many|TRBJ2-7
TGTGCCACCAGTGATGGACAGGGGGCGGACGAGCAGTACTTC
CATSDGQGADEQYF
>NA|TRBV6-2/TRBV6-3|many|TRBJ2-7
TGTGCCAGCTGTCGTGGGGGATTGAACGAGCAGTACTTC
CASCRGGLNEQYF
>NA|TRBV20-1|NA|TRBJ2-1
TGCAGCACCCATGAGCAGTTCTTC
CSTHEQFF